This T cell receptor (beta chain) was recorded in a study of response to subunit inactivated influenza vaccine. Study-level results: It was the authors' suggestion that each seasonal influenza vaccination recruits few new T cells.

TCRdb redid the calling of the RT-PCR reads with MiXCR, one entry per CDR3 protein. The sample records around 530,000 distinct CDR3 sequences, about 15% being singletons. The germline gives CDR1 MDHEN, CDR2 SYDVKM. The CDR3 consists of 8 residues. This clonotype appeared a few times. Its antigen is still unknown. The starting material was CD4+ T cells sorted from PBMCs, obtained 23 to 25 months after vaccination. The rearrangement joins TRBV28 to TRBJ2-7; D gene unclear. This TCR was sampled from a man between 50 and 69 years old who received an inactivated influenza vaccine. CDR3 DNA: TGTTCGTTCTACGAGCAGTACTTC. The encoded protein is CSFYEQYF.